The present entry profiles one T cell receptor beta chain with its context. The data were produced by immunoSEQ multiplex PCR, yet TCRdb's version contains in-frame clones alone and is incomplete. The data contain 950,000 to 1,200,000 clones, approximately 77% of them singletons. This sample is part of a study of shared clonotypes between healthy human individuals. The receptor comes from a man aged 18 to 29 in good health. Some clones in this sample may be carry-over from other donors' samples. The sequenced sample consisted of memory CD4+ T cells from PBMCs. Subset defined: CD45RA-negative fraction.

The CDR3 loop reads CASSSHRGETQYF. The CDR3 DNA sequence: TGCGCCAGCAGCTCCCACAGGGGAGAGACCCAGTACTTC. The gene calls are TRBV5-1 and TRBJ2-5; TRBD1 aligns across 7 bases. The V gene end was trimmed by 3 bases and the J gene end by 4 bases; junction bases not matched to a gene: 3. The germline V gene has CDR1 SGHRS and CDR2 YFSETQ. CDR3 length: 13 residues.